This T cell receptor (beta chain) was recovered during a study of blood T cell repertoires in COVID-19. The data were produced by immunoSEQ multiplex PCR, yet TCRdb's version contains in-frame clones alone and is incomplete. The sample holds just over 50,000 clones, just over 85% seen once. Between the trimmed V and J ends, which lost 6 bases and 4 bases, there was a span of 4 bases. The CDR3 has 11 amino acids. The TCR was taken from a man at least 80 years old with active COVID-19. V and J are TRBV12-3 or TRBV12-4 and TRBJ2-1, with D uncertain. Material: peripheral blood. DNA of the CDR3: TGTGCCAGCAGCCAATACAATGAGCAGTTCTTC. Translation gives CASSQYNEQFF.